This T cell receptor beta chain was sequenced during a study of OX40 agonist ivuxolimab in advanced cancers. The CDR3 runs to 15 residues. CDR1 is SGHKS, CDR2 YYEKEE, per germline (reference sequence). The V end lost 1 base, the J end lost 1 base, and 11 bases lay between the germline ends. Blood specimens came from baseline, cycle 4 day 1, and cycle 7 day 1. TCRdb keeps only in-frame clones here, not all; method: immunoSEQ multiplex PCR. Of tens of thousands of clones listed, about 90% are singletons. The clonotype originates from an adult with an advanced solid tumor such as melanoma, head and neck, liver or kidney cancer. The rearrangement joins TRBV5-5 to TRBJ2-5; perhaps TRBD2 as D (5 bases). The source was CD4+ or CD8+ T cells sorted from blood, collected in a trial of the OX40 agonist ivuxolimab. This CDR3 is CASSLRGLLQETQYF. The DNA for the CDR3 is TGTGCCAGCAGCTTGCGCGGGCTACTCCAAGAGACCCAGTACTTC.